The source of this TCR beta chain is a study of T cell changes during pregnancy in multiple sclerosis. The method was immunoSEQ multiplex PCR; TCRdb's version includes in-frame clones alone and lacks a portion of them. Of 60,000 to 75,000 clones in the sample, just over 90% were seen once. This CDR3 comprises 14 residues. V gave up 3 bases and J gave up 0 bases, with 6 bases separating them. Germline V gives CDR1 MDHEN, CDR2 SYDVKM. The starting material was peripheral blood, obtained in the second trimester of pregnancy. The origin of this receptor is a female donor in good health, enrolled as a control in a pregnancy study. The chain joins TRBV28 to TRBJ1-5, with D tentatively TRBD1 (5 bases). The DNA for the CDR3 is TGTGCCAGCAGTTTGGGGCATAGCAATCAGCCCCAGCATTTT. Protein sequence: CASSLGHSNQPQHF. Drawing the rest from reference TRBV28 and TRBJ1-5, the complete variable domain is DVKVTQSSRYLVKRTGEKVFLECVQDMDHENMFWYRQDPGLGLRLIYFSYDVKMKEKGDIPEGYSVSREKKERFSLILESASTNQTSMYLCASSLGHSNQPQHFGDGTRLSIL.